This record looks at one T cell receptor (beta chain) sequence and its context. Per the original data handling: Estimated nucleated cell counts came from reference gene primer amplification. TCRdb's copy holds only in-frame clones and misses some; the assay was immunoSEQ multiplex PCR. V, J and clone size derive from that table, while D and trimming were established from the DNA sequence. The table has 200,000 to 250,000 clones, roughly 88% seen once. The data originate from a study of blood T cell repertoires in COVID-19. Study-level background: Whether acute or convalescent, the COVID-19 samples came from the United States, Italy and Spain. In each case, the material was cDNA or gDNA derived from T cells, B-cell-depleted T cells, or PBMCs.

Germline assignment: CDR1 SQVTM and CDR2 ANQGSEA. The CDR3 spans 13 residues. Trimming shortened V by 7 bases and J by 8 bases, and 20 bases separated the two germline ends. The TCR was taken from a man younger than 40 who had recovered from COVID-19. The chain links TRBV29-1 to TRBJ1-2, with no clear D. Sequencing was performed on peripheral blood. CDR3 in DNA: TGCAGCGCCTTACACGACATGGCTAAGGGCTACACCTTC. Translating it yields CSALHDMAKGYTF.